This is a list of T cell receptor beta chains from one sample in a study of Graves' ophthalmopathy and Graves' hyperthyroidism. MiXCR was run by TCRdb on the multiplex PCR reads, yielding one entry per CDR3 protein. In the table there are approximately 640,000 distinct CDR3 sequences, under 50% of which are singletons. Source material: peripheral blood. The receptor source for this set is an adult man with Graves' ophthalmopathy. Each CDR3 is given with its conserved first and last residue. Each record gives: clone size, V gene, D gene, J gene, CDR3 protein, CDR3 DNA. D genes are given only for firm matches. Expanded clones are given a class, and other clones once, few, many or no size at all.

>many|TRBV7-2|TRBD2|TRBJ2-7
CASSVTSDSREQYF
TGTGCCAGCAGCGTGACTAGCGACTCCAGGGAGCAGTACTTC
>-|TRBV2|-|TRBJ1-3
CASSQTDSGNTIYF
TGTGCCAGCAGCCAAACCGACTCTGGAAACACCATATATTTT
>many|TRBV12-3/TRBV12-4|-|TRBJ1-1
CASSAQGGGTEAFF
TGTGCCAGCAGTGCCCAGGGCGGCGGCACTGAAGCTTTCTTT
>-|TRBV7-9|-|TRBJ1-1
CASSLTQGGSEAFF
TGTGCCAGCAGTTTAACACAGGGTGGGTCGGAAGCTTTCTTT
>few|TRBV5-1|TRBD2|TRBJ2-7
CASSTSTSGSPYEQYF
TGCGCCAGCAGCACGTCTACTAGCGGCTCACCCTACGAGCAGTACTTC
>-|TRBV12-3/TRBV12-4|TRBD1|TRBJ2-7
CASSLLSGGAGEQYF
TGTGCCAGCAGTTTGTTGTCAGGGGGCGCGGGGGAGCAGTACTTC
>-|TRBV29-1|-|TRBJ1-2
CSRKRTTEGYTF
TGCAGCAGGAAAAGGACCACGGAAGGCTACACCTTC
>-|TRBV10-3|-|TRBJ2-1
CAIRTGRGNEQFF
TGTGCCATCCGGACAGGGCGGGGGAATGAGCAGTTCTTC
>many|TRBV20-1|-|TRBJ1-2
CSARAESNYGYTF
TGCAGTGCTAGGGCAGAATCTAACTATGGCTACACCTTC
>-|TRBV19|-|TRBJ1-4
CASSIGRASEKLFF
TGTGCCAGTAGTATAGGGAGGGCTTCTGAAAAACTGTTTTTT
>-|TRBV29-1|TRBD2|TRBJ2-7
CSVGASGSLNEQYF
TGCAGCGTTGGGGCTAGCGGGAGTTTGAACGAGCAGTACTTC
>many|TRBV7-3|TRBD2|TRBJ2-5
CASSLAGTSFETQYF
TGTGCCAGCAGCCTCGCCGGGACTAGCTTCGAGACCCAGTACTTC
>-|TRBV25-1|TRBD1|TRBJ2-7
CASIGQGSYEQYF
TGTGCCAGCATTGGACAGGGCTCCTACGAGCAGTACTTC
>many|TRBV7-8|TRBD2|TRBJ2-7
CASSLEGTSGSYEQYF
TGTGCCAGCAGCTTAGAGGGGACTAGCGGATCCTACGAGCAGTACTTC
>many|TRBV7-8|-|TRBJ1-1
CASSFNWLGVPEAFF
TGTGCCAGCAGCTTTAATTGGCTTGGAGTTCCCGAAGCTTTCTTT
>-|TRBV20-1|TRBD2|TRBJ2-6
CSAGAGTSGTAGGANVLTF
TGCAGTGCTGGCGCCGGGACTAGCGGGACGGCGGGTGGGGCCAACGTCCTGACTTTC
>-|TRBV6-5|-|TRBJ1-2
CASSYSGRLAGYGYTF
TGTGCCAGCAGTTACTCAGGTCGACTTGCGGGCTATGGCTACACCTTC
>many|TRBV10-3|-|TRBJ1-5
CAIRGGQEEIDNQPQHF
TGTGCCATCCGGGGGGGCCAGGAGGAGATTGACAATCAGCCCCAGCATTTT
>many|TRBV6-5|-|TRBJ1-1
CASSDAGVSEAFF
TGTGCCAGCAGCGACGCAGGGGTCTCTGAAGCTTTCTTT
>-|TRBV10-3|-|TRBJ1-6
CAAPGRILFNSPLHF
TGTGCCGCCCCAGGACGGATCCTGTTTAATTCACCCCTCCACTTT
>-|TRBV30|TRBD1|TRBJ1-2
CACPGTGGAGYTF
TGTGCCTGTCCCGGGACAGGGGGCGCTGGCTACACCTTC
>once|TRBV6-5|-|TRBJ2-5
CASQYAYQENQYF
TGTGCCAGCCAATACGCGTACCAAGAGAACCAGTACTTC
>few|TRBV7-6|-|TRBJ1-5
CASSPPGTGINQPQHF
TGTGCCAGCTCACCACCGGGGACGGGAATCAATCAGCCCCAGCATTTT
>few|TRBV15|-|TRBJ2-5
CATSRAGEQPQYF
TGTGCCACCAGCAGAGCAGGAGAGCAGCCCCAGTACTTC
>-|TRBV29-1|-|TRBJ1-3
CSAEPGYTIYF
TGCAGCGCCGAGCCAGGCTACACCATATATTTT
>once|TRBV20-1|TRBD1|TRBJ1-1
CSARGQGTFF
TGCAGTGCTAGAGGACAGGGGACTTTCTTT
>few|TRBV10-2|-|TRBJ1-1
CASSETDGEAFF
TGCGCCAGCAGTGAGACAGACGGTGAAGCTTTCTTT
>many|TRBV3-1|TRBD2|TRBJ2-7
CASSATSGRSGEQYF
TGTGCCAGCAGCGCCACTAGCGGGAGGAGTGGCGAGCAGTACTTC
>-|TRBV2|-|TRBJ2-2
CASSFQGGNTGELFF
TGTGCCAGCAGTTTTCAGGGAGGGAACACCGGGGAGCTGTTTTTT
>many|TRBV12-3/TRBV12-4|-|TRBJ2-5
CASSAPGPLQETQYF
TGTGCCAGCAGTGCACCGGGACCACTCCAAGAGACCCAGTACTTC
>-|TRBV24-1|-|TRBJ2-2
CATSDWRGELFF
TGTGCCACCAGTGATTGGCGCGGGGAGCTGTTTTTT
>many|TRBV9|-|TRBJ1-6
CASRNETGTSYNSPLHF
TGTGCCAGCAGGAACGAAACAGGGACCTCCTATAATTCACCCCTCCACTTT